The rows below give T cell receptor beta chains drawn from one sample of a study of CD8+ T cells in alopecia areata. TCRdb's table, derived via immunoSEQ multiplex PCR, lists solely in-frame clones and lacks some. The sample consists of more than 95,000 clones, 41% of them appearing once. Sequencing was done on a sample of CD4+ T cells sorted from blood. The receptor source for this set is a human donor with alopecia areata. Both conserved end residues are trimmed from each CDR3. The D gene is left open where the match is weak.

cdr3_aa d_call j_call v_call
ASSLSFVDGTEAF - TRBJ1-1 TRBV5-1
SVERGLAYNEQF TRBD2 TRBJ2-1 TRBV29-1
ASNFPSAGLGVGELF - TRBJ2-2 TRBV28
ASSRSTDTQY - TRBJ2-3 TRBV7-2
SATQGGNTEAF - TRBJ1-1 TRBV29-1
ASSLDGRDTQY - TRBJ2-3 TRBV7-9
AWSVRRGVDTEAF - TRBJ1-1 TRBV30
ASRNFGANVLT - TRBJ2-6 TRBV28
ASSLDTGGTLTDTQY TRBD1 TRBJ2-3 TRBV5-1
ASSPPGTSRTDTQY TRBD2 TRBJ2-3 TRBV18
AWSVRGAEDGYT - TRBJ1-2 TRBV30